This T cell receptor (beta chain) was documented in a study of T cell changes during pregnancy in multiple sclerosis. The CDR3 consists of 14 residues. CDR1 is LGHNT and CDR2 is FRNRAP in the germline V gene. V dropped 1 base and J dropped 2; count of bases not matched to a gene: 1. Repertoires were generated with immunoSEQ multiplex PCR, while TCRdb's copy carries only in-frame clones and drops some. Among 45,000 to 55,000 clones listed, 85% to 95% were seen once. This TCR was recovered from a female donor in good health, enrolled as a control in a pregnancy study. Sample: CD4+ T cells from peripheral blood mononuclear cells, taken in the second trimester of pregnancy. The chain recombines TRBV12-5 with TRBJ2-7; 8 positions agree with TRBD1. CDR3 region: CASGLAQGAYEQYF. The CDR3 nucleotides are TGTGCTAGTGGTTTGGCACAGGGGGCCTACGAGCAGTACTTC.